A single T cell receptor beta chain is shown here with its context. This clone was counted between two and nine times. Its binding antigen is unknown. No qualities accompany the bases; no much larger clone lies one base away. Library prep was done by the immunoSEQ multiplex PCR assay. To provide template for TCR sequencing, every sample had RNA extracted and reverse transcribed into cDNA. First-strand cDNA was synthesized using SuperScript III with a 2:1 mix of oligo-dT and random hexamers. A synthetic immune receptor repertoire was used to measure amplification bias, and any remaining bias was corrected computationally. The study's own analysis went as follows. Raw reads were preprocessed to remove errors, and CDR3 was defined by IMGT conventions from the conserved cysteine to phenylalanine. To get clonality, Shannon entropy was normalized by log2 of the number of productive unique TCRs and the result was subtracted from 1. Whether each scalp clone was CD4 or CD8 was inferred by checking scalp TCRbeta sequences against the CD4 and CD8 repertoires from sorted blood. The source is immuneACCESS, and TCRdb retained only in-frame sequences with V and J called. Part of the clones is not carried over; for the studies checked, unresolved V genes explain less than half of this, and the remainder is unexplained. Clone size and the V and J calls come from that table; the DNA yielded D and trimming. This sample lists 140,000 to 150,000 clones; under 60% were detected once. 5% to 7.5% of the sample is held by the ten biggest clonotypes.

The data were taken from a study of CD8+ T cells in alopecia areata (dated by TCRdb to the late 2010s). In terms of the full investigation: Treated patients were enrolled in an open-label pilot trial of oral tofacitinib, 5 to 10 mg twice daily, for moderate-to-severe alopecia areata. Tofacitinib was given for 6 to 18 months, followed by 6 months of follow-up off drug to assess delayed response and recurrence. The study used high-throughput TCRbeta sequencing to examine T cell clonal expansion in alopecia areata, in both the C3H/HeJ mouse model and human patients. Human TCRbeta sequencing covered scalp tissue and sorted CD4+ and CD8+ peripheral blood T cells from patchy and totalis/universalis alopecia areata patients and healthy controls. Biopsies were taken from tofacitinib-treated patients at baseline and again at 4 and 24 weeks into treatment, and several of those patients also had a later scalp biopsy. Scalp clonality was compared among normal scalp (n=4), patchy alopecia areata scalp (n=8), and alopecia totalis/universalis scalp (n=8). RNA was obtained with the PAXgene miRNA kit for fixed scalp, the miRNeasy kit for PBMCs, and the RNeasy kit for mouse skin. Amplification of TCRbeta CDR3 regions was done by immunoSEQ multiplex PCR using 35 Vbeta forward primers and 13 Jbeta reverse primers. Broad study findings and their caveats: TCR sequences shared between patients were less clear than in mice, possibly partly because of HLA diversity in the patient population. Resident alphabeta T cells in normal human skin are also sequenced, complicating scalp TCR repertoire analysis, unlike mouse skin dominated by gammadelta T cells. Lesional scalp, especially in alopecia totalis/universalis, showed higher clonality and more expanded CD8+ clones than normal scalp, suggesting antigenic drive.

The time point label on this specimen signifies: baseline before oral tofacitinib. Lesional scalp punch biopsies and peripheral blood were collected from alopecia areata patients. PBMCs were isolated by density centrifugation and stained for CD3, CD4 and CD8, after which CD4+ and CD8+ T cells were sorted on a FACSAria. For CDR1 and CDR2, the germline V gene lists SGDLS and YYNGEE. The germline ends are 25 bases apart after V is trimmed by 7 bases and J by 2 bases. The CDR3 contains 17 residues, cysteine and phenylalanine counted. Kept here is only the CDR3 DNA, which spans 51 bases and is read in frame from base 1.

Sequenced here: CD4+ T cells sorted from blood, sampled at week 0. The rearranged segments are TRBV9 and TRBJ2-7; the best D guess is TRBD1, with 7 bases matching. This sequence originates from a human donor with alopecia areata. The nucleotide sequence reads TGTGCCAGCTACGGAGGAGGGACAGCAATGGGCGCCTACGAGCAGTACTTC. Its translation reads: CASYGGGTAMGAYEQYF.